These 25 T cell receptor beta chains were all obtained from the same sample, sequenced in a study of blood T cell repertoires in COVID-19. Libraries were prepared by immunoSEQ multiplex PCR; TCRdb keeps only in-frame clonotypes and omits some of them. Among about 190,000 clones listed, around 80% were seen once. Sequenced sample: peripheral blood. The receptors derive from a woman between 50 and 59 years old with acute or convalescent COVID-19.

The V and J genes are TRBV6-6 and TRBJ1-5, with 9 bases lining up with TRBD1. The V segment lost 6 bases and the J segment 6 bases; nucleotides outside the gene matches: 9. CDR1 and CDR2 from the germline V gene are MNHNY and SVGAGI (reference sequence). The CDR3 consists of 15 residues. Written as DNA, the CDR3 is TGTGCCAGCAGAACAGGGGGCGGCCCCCCTCAGCCCCAGCATTTT. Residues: CASRTGGGPPQPQHF.

The CDR3 sequence: CAWTYSANEKLFF. CDR3 nucleotide sequence: TGTGCCTGGACCTATAGTGCTAATGAAAAACTGTTTTTT. This chain joins TRBV30 and TRBJ1-4; no clear D gene. CDR3 length equals 13 residues. Germline assignment: CDR1 GTSNPN and CDR2 SVGIG (reference sequence). Trimming stripped 4 bases from V and 3 bases from J, with 9 bases between. The full variable domain, completed using reference TRBV30 and TRBJ1-4, is SQTIHQWPATLVQPVGSPLSLECTVEGTSNPNLYWYRQAAGRGLQLLFYSVGIGQISSEVPQNLSASRPQDRQFILSSKKLLLSDSGFYLCAWTYSANEKLFFGSGTQLSVL.

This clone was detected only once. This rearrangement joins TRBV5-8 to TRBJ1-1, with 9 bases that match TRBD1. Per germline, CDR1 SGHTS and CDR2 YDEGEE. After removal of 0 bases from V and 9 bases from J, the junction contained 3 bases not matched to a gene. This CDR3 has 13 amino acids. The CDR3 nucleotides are TGTGCCAGCAGCTTGGGGGACAGGGTAAAAGCTTTCTTT. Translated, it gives CASSLGDRVKAFF.

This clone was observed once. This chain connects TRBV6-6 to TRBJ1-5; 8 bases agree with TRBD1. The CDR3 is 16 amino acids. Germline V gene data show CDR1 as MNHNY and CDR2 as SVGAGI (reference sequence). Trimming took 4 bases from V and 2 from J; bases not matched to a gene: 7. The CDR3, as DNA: TGTGCCAGCAGTTCCGGACAGGGCGCGGGCAATCAGCCCCAGCATTTT. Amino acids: CASSSGQGAGNQPQHF.

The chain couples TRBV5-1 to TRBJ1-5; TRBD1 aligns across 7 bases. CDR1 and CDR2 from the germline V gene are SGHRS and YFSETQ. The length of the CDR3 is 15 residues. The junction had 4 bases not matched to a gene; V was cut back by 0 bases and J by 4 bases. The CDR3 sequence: CASSLGTGPNQPQHF. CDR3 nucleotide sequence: TGCGCCAGCAGCTTGGGGACAGGTCCTAATCAGCCCCAGCATTTT.

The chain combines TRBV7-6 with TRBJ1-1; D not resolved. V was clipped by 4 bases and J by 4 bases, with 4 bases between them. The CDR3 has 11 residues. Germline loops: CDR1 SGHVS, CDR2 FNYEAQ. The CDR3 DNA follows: TGTGCCAGCAGCTCTAGCACTGAAGCTTTCTTT. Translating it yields CASSSSTEAFF.

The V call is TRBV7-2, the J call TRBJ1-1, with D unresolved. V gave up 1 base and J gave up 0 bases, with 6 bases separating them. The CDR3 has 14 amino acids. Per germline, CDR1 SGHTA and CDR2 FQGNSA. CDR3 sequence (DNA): TGTGCCAGCAGCTTAGGAGATTTGAACACTGAAGCTTTCTTT. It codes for CASSLGDLNTEAFF.

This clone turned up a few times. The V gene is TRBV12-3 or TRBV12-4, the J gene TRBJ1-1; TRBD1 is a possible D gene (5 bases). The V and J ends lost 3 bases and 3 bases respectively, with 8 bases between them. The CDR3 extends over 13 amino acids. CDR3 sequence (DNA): TGTGCCAGCAGTTTCCGCAGGGACACTGAAGCTTTCTTT. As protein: CASSFRRDTEAFF.

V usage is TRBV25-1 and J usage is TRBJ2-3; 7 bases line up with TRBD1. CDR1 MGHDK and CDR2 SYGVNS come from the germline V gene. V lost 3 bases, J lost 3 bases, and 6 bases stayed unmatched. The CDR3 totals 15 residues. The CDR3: CASSDPGQRTDTQYF. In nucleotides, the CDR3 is TGTGCCAGCAGTGATCCGGGACAGAGAACAGATACGCAGTATTTT.

The CDR3 protein is CASSLSSWTSGGTYEQYF. The CDR3, as DNA: TGTGCCAGCAGCCTCTCTTCCTGGACTAGCGGTGGAACCTACGAGCAGTACTTC. The chain combines TRBV3-1 (or the pseudogene TRBV3-2) with TRBJ2-7, with 10 bases fitting TRBD2. Trimming cost V 4 bases and J 2 bases; bases outside gene matches: 14. The length of the CDR3 is 18 residues. Germline loops: CDR1 LGHDT, CDR2 YNNKEL (reference sequence).

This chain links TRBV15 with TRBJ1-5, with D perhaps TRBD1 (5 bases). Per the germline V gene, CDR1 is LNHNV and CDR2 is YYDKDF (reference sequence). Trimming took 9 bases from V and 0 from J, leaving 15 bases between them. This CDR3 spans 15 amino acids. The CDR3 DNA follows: TGTGCCACGGGGTTACAGGCAGTTAGCAATCAGCCCCAGCATTTT. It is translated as CATGLQAVSNQPQHF.

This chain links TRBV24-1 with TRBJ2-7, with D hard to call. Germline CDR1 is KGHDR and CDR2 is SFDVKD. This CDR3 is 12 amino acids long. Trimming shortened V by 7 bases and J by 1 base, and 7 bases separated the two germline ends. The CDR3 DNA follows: TGTGCCACCAGCCCCGGGTCCTACGAGCAGTACTTC. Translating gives CATSPGSYEQYF.

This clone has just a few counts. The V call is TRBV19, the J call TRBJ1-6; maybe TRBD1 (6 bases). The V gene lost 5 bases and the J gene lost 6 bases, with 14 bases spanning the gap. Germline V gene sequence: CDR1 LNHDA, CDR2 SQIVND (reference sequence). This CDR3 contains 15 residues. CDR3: CASSPGTPGNSPLHF. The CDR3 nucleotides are TGTGCCAGTAGTCCCGGGACACCCGGTAATTCACCCCTCCACTTT.

The CDR3 spells CASRGDRASPLHF. DNA of the CDR3: TGTGCCAGCAGAGGAGACAGGGCTTCACCCCTCCACTTT. The chain carries TRBV5-4 and TRBJ1-6, with 7 bases matching TRBD1. Germline CDR1 reads SGHNT; CDR2 reads YYREEE (reference sequence). The CDR3 sequence is 13 residues long. V was clipped by 5 bases and J by 9 bases; unmatched bases: 5.

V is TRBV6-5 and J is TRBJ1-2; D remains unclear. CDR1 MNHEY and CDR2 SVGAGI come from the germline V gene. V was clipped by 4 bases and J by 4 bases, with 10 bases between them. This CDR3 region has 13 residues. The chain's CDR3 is CASSLLGGYGYTF. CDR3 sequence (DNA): TGTGCCAGCAGTTTATTGGGAGGCTATGGCTACACCTTC.

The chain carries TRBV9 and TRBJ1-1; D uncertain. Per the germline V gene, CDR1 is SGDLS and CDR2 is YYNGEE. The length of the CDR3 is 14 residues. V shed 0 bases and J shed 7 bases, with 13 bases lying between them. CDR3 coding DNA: TGTGCCAGCAGCGTAGGAGGGATCTCGGATGAAGCTTTCTTT. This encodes CASSVGGISDEAFF. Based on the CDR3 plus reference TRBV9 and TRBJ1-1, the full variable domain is DSGVTQTPKHLITATGQRVTLRCSPRSGDLSVYWYQQSLDQGLQFLIQYYNGEERAKGNILERFSAQQFPDLHSELNLSSLELGDSALYFCASSVGGISDEAFFGQGTRLTVV.

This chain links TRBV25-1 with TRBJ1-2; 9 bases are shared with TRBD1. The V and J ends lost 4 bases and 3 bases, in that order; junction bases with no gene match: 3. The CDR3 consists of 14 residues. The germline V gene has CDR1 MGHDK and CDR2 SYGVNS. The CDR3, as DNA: TGTGCCAGCAGTGGGGGGACAGGGTACTATGGCTACACCTTC. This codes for CASSGGTGYYGYTF.

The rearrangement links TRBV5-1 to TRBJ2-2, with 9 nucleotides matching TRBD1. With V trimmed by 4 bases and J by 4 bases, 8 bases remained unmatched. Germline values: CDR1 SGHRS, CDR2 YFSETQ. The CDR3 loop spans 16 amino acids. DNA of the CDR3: TGCGCCAGCAGCGTGGACACAGGGGGCGGCACCGGGGAGCTGTTTTTT. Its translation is CASSVDTGGGTGELFF. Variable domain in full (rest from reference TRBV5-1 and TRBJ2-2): KAGVTQTPRYLIKTRGQQVTLSCSPISGHRSVSWYQQTPGQGLQFLFEYFSETQRNKGNFPGRFSGRQFSNSRSEMNVSTLELGDSALYLCASSVDTGGGTGELFFGEGSRLTVL.

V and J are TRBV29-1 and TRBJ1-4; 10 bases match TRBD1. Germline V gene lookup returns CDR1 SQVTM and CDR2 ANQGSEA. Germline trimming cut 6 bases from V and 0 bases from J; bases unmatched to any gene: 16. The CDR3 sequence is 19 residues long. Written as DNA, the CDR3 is TGCAGCGTCTCGTGGCGTGAAGGACAGGGGGGGCCAACTAATGAAAAACTGTTTTTT. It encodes CSVSWREGQGGPTNEKLFF. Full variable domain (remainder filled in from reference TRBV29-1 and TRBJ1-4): SAVISQKPSRDICQRGTSLTIQCQVDSQVTMMFWYRQQPGQSLTLIATANQGSEATYESGFVIDKFPISRPNLTFSTLTVSNMSPEDSSIYLCSVSWREGQGGPTNEKLFFGSGTQLSVL.

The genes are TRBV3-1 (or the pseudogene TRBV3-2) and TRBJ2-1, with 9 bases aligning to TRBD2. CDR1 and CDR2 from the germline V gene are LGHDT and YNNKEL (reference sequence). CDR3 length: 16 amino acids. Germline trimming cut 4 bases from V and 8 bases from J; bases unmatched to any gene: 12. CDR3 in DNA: TGTGCCAGCAGCCTCAGTAGCGGGGGCCCTAACTATGAGCAGTTCTTC. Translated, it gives CASSLSSGGPNYEQFF.

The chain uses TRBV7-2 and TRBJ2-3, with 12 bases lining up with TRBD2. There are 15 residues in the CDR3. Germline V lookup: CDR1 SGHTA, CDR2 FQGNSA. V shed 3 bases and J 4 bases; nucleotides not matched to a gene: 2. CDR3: CASSFASGGADTQYF. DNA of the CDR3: TGTGCCAGCAGCTTTGCTAGCGGGGGGGCAGATACGCAGTATTTT.

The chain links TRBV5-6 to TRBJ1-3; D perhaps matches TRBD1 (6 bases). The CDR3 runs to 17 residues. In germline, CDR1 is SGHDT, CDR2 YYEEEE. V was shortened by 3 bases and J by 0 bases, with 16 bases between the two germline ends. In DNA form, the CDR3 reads TGTGCCAGCAGCTCGTGGACAGACCCTCTCTCTGGAAACACCATATATTTT. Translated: CASSSWTDPLSGNTIYF.

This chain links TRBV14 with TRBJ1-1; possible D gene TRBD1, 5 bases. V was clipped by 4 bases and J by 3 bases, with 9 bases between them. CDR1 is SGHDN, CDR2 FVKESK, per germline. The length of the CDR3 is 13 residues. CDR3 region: CASSRQTYTEAFF. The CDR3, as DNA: TGTGCCAGCAGCCGACAGACTTACACTGAAGCTTTCTTT.

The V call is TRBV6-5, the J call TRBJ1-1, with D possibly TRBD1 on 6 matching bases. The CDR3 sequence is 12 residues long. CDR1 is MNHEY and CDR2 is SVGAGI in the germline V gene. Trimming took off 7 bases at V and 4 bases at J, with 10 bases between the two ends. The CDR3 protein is CASNGGATEAFF. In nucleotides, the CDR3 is TGTGCCAGCAATGGGGGGGCCACTGAAGCTTTCTTT.

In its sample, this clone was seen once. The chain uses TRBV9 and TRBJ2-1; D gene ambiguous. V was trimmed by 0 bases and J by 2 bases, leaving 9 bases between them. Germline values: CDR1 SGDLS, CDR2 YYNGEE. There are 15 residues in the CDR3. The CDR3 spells CASSVEQKPYNEQFF. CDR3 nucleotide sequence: TGTGCCAGCAGCGTAGAACAGAAACCCTACAATGAGCAGTTCTTC.